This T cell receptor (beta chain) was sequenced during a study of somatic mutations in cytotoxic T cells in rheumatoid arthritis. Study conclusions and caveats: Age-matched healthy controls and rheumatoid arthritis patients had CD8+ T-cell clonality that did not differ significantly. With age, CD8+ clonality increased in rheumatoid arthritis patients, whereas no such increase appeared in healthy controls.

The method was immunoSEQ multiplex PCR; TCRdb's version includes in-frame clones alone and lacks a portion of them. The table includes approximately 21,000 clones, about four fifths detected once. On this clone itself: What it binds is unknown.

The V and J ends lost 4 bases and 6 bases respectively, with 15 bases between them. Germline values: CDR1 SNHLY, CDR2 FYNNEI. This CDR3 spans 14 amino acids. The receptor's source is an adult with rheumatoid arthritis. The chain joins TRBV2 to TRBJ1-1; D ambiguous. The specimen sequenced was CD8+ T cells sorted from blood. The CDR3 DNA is TGTGCCAGCAGTGTCGACCCTCGGGGTGCTGAAGCTTTCTTT. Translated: CASSVDPRGAEAFF.